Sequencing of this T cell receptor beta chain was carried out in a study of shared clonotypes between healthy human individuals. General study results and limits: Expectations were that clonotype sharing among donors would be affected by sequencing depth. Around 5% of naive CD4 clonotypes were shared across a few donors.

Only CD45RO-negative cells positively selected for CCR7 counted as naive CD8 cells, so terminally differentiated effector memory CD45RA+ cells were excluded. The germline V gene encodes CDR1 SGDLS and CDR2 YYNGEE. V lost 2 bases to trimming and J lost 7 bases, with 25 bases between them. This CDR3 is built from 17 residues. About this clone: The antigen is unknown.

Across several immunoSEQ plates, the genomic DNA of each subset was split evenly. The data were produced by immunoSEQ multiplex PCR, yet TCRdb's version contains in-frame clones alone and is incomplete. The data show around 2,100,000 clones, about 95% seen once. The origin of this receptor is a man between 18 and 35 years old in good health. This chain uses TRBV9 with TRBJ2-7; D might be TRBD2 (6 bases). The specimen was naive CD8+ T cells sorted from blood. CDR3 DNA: TGTGCCAGCAGCGTCGAACTAGCTTTCCGCCCTATGCGGGAGCAGTACTTC. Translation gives CASSVELAFRPMREQYF.